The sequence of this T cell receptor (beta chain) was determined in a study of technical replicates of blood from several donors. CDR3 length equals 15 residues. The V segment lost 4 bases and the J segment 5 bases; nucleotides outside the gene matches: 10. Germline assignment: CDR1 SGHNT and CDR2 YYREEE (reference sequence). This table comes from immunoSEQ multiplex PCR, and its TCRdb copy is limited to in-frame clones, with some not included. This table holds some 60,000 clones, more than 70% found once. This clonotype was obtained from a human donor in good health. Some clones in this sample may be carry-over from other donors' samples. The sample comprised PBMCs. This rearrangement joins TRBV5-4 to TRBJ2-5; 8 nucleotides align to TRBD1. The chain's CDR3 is CASSLRQGDRETQYF. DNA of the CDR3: TGTGCCAGCAGCCTGAGGCAGGGGGACAGGGAGACCCAGTACTTC.